This T cell receptor (beta chain) appears in the sequencing data of a study of OX40 agonist ivuxolimab in advanced cancers. As for the study in general: Partial responses were achieved by three patients, one with hepatocellular carcinoma and two with cutaneous melanoma. Notes on the study in general: Researchers did not establish what antigens the expanded peripheral T cells target.

About this clone: What it binds is not known.

Assay used: immunoSEQ multiplex PCR; TCRdb lists only in-frame clones, some missing. Found here are around 90,000 clones, 80% to 95% of them singletons; the top ten hold approximately 1.2%. The CDR3 covers 15 residues. After removal of 3 bases from V and 4 bases from J, the junction contained 5 bases not matched to a gene. The V gene's germline CDR1 is MRHNA and CDR2 SNTAGT. The clonotype comes from an adult with an advanced solid tumor such as melanoma, head and neck, liver or kidney cancer. This material consisted of CD4+ or CD8+ T cells sorted from blood, taken in a trial of the OX40 agonist ivuxolimab. The rearrangement uses TRBV6-4 and TRBJ2-3; 9 nucleotides agree with TRBD1. CDR3 residues: CASSEGTGRADTQYF. The CDR3 DNA reads TGTGCCAGCAGTGAAGGGACAGGGAGGGCAGATACGCAGTATTTT.